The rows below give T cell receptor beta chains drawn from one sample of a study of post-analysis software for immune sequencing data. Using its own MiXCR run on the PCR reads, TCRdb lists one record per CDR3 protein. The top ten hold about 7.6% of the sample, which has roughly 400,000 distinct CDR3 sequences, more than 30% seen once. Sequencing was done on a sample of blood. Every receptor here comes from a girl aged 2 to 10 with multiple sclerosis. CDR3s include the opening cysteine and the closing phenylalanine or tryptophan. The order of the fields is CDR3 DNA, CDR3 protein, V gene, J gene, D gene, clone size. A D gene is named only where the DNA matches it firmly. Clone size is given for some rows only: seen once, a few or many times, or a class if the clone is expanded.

CDR3nt: TGTGCCAGCAGCTTAGGGGGCGGCCGCGGAGCCAAAAACATTCAGTACTTC
CDR3aa: CASSLGGGRGAKNIQYF
v_gene: TRBV7-2
j_gene: TRBJ2-4
d_gene: NA
abundance: NA

CDR3nt: TGCGCCAGCAGCCAAGCTTTAGGGACAGGGCATGGCTACACCTTC
CDR3aa: CASSQALGTGHGYTF
v_gene: TRBV4-1
j_gene: TRBJ1-2
d_gene: TRBD1
abundance: NA

CDR3nt: TGCAGTGCTAGAGATTGGACTAGCGGGCTCAGGCAGTACTTC
CDR3aa: CSARDWTSGLRQYF
v_gene: TRBV20-1
j_gene: TRBJ2-7
d_gene: TRBD2
abundance: NA

CDR3nt: TGCAGCGTTCGGTACTCCTATAATTCACCCCTCCACTTT
CDR3aa: CSVRYSYNSPLHF
v_gene: TRBV29-1
j_gene: TRBJ1-6
d_gene: NA
abundance: few

CDR3nt: TGCGCCAGCAGCTCCTTAGCGGGAGGTTTCGGGTATGAGCAGTTCTTC
CDR3aa: CASSSLAGGFGYEQFF
v_gene: TRBV5-1
j_gene: TRBJ2-1
d_gene: TRBD2
abundance: NA

CDR3nt: TGTGCCACCGAGGGTTTCGGCCAAGAGACCCAGTACTTC
CDR3aa: CATEGFGQETQYF
v_gene: TRBV2
j_gene: TRBJ2-5
d_gene: NA
abundance: medium-sized

CDR3nt: TGTGCCAGCAGCTTAGCTGGTCCAGGGAGGTACGAGCAGTACTTC
CDR3aa: CASSLAGPGRYEQYF
v_gene: TRBV7-9
j_gene: TRBJ2-7
d_gene: NA
abundance: few

CDR3nt: TGTGCCAGCAGCCAGTCGCTCCGGGACTATAAAGAGACCCAGTACTTC
CDR3aa: CASSQSLRDYKETQYF
v_gene: TRBV5-6
j_gene: TRBJ2-5
d_gene: TRBD2
abundance: NA

CDR3nt: TGTGCCAGCAGGATCTACAGGGAGGGATTGGGCAATGGGCAGTTCTTC
CDR3aa: CASRIYREGLGNGQFF
v_gene: TRBV12-3/TRBV12-4
j_gene: TRBJ2-1
d_gene: NA
abundance: few

CDR3nt: TGTGCCAGCAGTTTACAATCCGGTTCCTACGAGCAGTACTTC
CDR3aa: CASSLQSGSYEQYF
v_gene: TRBV11-2
j_gene: TRBJ2-7
d_gene: NA
abundance: NA

CDR3nt: TGCAGTGCTTGCGTCAGGACTCTAGGTACAGATACGCAGTATTTT
CDR3aa: CSACVRTLGTDTQYF
v_gene: TRBV20-1
j_gene: TRBJ2-3
d_gene: NA
abundance: few

CDR3nt: TGCAGCGTTGAAGTGACGGGAAATCAGCAGTACTTC
CDR3aa: CSVEVTGNQQYF
v_gene: TRBV29-1
j_gene: TRBJ2-5
d_gene: NA
abundance: NA

CDR3nt: TGTGCCAGCAGCATTGGTCCGGCGTTTAGCTCCTACGAGCAGTACTTC
CDR3aa: CASSIGPAFSSYEQYF
v_gene: TRBV4-2
j_gene: TRBJ2-7
d_gene: NA
abundance: NA

CDR3nt: TGCGCCAGCAGCCGACAGGGTGAGGGCTATGGCTACACCTTC
CDR3aa: CASSRQGEGYGYTF
v_gene: TRBV4-3
j_gene: TRBJ1-2
d_gene: TRBD1
abundance: NA

CDR3nt: TGTGCCAGCAGTTACCGTACACCTAGCGTCCAAGAGACCCAGTACTTC
CDR3aa: CASSYRTPSVQETQYF
v_gene: TRBV6-5
j_gene: TRBJ2-5
d_gene: NA
abundance: medium-sized

CDR3nt: TGTGCCAGCAGCAACAGGCGTTGGGGCACTGAAGCTTTCTTT
CDR3aa: CASSNRRWGTEAFF
v_gene: TRBV6-2/TRBV6-3
j_gene: TRBJ1-1
d_gene: NA
abundance: NA

CDR3nt: TGTGCCACCAGCCCCAGAGGGGTACTACCCTACAATGAGCAGTTCTTC
CDR3aa: CATSPRGVLPYNEQFF
v_gene: TRBV15
j_gene: TRBJ2-1
d_gene: NA
abundance: NA

CDR3nt: TGCAGTGCTAGAGGCCCTCTACAGGGAGGGACGGAGGTCCGCCATCTCAGGTCAGACTATGGCTACACCTTC
CDR3aa: CSARGPLQGGTEVRHLRSDYGYTF
v_gene: TRBV20-1
j_gene: TRBJ1-2
d_gene: NA
abundance: NA

CDR3nt: TGTGCCATCAGTGAGTCAACAGGGGGTGAAAACATTCAGTACTTC
CDR3aa: CAISESTGGENIQYF
v_gene: TRBV10-3
j_gene: TRBJ2-4
d_gene: TRBD1
abundance: NA

CDR3nt: TGCGCCAGCAGCTTATCACTAGCGGGAGTCAACGAGCAGTACTTC
CDR3aa: CASSLSLAGVNEQYF
v_gene: TRBV5-1
j_gene: TRBJ2-7
d_gene: TRBD2
abundance: NA

CDR3nt: TGTGCCAGCAGCGTCCTAGCGGGTTCCTACGAGCAGTACTTC
CDR3aa: CASSVLAGSYEQYF
v_gene: TRBV9
j_gene: TRBJ2-7
d_gene: TRBD2
abundance: many

CDR3nt: TGCAGTGCTAGTGGGACAGGGAGCTCCTACAATGAGCAGTTCTTC
CDR3aa: CSASGTGSSYNEQFF
v_gene: TRBV20-1
j_gene: TRBJ2-1
d_gene: TRBD1
abundance: NA

CDR3nt: TGTGCCAGCAGTTTATGGTCAGGGGCTCAGCCCCAGCATTTT
CDR3aa: CASSLWSGAQPQHF
v_gene: TRBV12-3/TRBV12-4
j_gene: TRBJ1-5
d_gene: NA
abundance: NA

CDR3nt: TGTGCCAGCAGCTCCACAAACAAAGGGGGGAGCTACGAGCAGTACTTC
CDR3aa: CASSSTNKGGSYEQYF
v_gene: TRBV7-9
j_gene: TRBJ2-7
d_gene: NA
abundance: few

CDR3nt: TGTGCCAGCAGTTTATATGGACCGAAGCTGTACGAGCAGTACTTC
CDR3aa: CASSLYGPKLYEQYF
v_gene: TRBV12-3/TRBV12-4
j_gene: TRBJ2-7
d_gene: NA
abundance: NA

CDR3nt: TGTGCCAGCAGCCCAAATCAAGGCGCCGGAGAGCAGTACTTC
CDR3aa: CASSPNQGAGEQYF
v_gene: TRBV27
j_gene: TRBJ2-5
d_gene: NA
abundance: NA

CDR3nt: TGTGCCACCAGCAGACTAAGACAGGGACGCTACACCTTC
CDR3aa: CATSRLRQGRYTF
v_gene: TRBV15
j_gene: TRBJ1-2
d_gene: TRBD1
abundance: NA

CDR3nt: TGTGCCAGCAGCTTGGGACTAGCGGGCAACAATGAGCAGTTCTTC
CDR3aa: CASSLGLAGNNEQFF
v_gene: TRBV7-3
j_gene: TRBJ2-1
d_gene: TRBD2
abundance: many

CDR3nt: TGTGCCAGCAGCTTGCTTTTTGGGACAGGGGGCGCTGAGACCCAGTACTTC
CDR3aa: CASSLLFGTGGAETQYF
v_gene: TRBV11-2
j_gene: TRBJ2-5
d_gene: TRBD1
abundance: NA

CDR3nt: TGTGCCAGCAGTCCTACCCGGAGACCCCCGGGCTCTAAGCAGTTCTTC
CDR3aa: CASSPTRRPPGSKQFF
v_gene: TRBV12-3/TRBV12-4
j_gene: TRBJ2-1
d_gene: NA
abundance: NA

CDR3nt: TGCGCCAGCAGCTGGTGGGACAGGAGGGCCGGGGAGCTGTTTTTT
CDR3aa: CASSWWDRRAGELFF
v_gene: TRBV5-1
j_gene: TRBJ2-2
d_gene: TRBD1
abundance: NA

CDR3nt: TGTGCCAGCAGCTTTAGGGGGATAATGACAGATACGCAGTATTTT
CDR3aa: CASSFRGIMTDTQYF
v_gene: TRBV7-2
j_gene: TRBJ2-3
d_gene: NA
abundance: few

CDR3nt: TGTGCCAGCAGTCCATGGGACCACAGCCGGAACACTGAAGCTTTCTTT
CDR3aa: CASSPWDHSRNTEAFF
v_gene: TRBV28
j_gene: TRBJ1-1
d_gene: NA
abundance: NA

CDR3nt: TGTGCCAGCAGCTACGTCTGGAATATGGGAAATGAGCAGTTCTTC
CDR3aa: CASSYVWNMGNEQFF
v_gene: TRBV7-2
j_gene: TRBJ2-1
d_gene: NA
abundance: many

CDR3nt: TGTGCCATCAGCCAGGGACAGGGAGGAGGTGGCTACACCTTC
CDR3aa: CAISQGQGGGGYTF
v_gene: TRBV10-3
j_gene: TRBJ1-2
d_gene: TRBD1
abundance: few

CDR3nt: TGTGCCAGCAGTTTTCTGGCTAGCGGGGTCAATGAGCAGTTCTTC
CDR3aa: CASSFLASGVNEQFF
v_gene: TRBV12-3/TRBV12-4
j_gene: TRBJ2-1
d_gene: TRBD2
abundance: few

CDR3nt: TGTGCCATCAGTGGATCAAAAGAGACCCAGTACTTC
CDR3aa: CAISGSKETQYF
v_gene: TRBV10-3
j_gene: TRBJ2-5
d_gene: NA
abundance: few

CDR3nt: TGTGCCAGCAGCTTAGGTGGGGGGCGGCGTCAGCCCCAGCATTTT
CDR3aa: CASSLGGGRRQPQHF
v_gene: TRBV7-2
j_gene: TRBJ1-5
d_gene: NA
abundance: many

CDR3nt: TGCGCCAGCAGCCAAGATATCGGGCGGTTCTCCTACAATGAGCAGTTCTTC
CDR3aa: CASSQDIGRFSYNEQFF
v_gene: TRBV4-3
j_gene: TRBJ2-1
d_gene: NA
abundance: NA

CDR3nt: TGCGCCAGCAGCCAAGTTCTTGACAGGGCGAATGAGCAGTTCTTC
CDR3aa: CASSQVLDRANEQFF
v_gene: TRBV4-1
j_gene: TRBJ2-1
d_gene: TRBD1
abundance: NA

CDR3nt: TGTGCCAGCAGTTTAGCCCGACTAGCCTTACTCACAGATACGCAGTATTTT
CDR3aa: CASSLARLALLTDTQYF
v_gene: TRBV12-3/TRBV12-4
j_gene: TRBJ2-3
d_gene: TRBD2
abundance: NA

CDR3nt: TGCGCCAGCAGCCAAGAGCTTGGAGCGGGAGGGTACGAGCAGTACTTC
CDR3aa: CASSQELGAGGYEQYF
v_gene: TRBV4-3
j_gene: TRBJ2-7
d_gene: TRBD2
abundance: many

CDR3nt: TGTGCCAGCAGTCTCGGACTAGCGGGAGCCCAGTACGAGCAGTACTTC
CDR3aa: CASSLGLAGAQYEQYF
v_gene: TRBV2
j_gene: TRBJ2-7
d_gene: TRBD2
abundance: NA

CDR3nt: TGCGCCAGCAGCCGAGTGGAGGGGAACACCGAAGCTTTCTTT
CDR3aa: CASSRVEGNTEAFF
v_gene: TRBV4-1
j_gene: TRBJ1-1
d_gene: NA
abundance: NA

CDR3nt: TGTGCCAGCAGCCACGCCGACAGGGTAGCACACGAGCAGTACTTC
CDR3aa: CASSHADRVAHEQYF
v_gene: TRBV7-2
j_gene: TRBJ2-7
d_gene: TRBD1
abundance: few

CDR3nt: TGTGCCGGCAGTCCTCAGGAGGGTGAGCAGTTCTTC
CDR3aa: CAGSPQEGEQFF
v_gene: TRBV12-3/TRBV12-4
j_gene: TRBJ2-1
d_gene: NA
abundance: NA

CDR3nt: TGCAGCGTTGACGGGCTAGCGGGGTTTGGGGATGAGCAGTTCTTC
CDR3aa: CSVDGLAGFGDEQFF
v_gene: TRBV29-1
j_gene: TRBJ2-1
d_gene: TRBD2
abundance: NA

CDR3nt: TGTGCCAGCAGCTTAGAAGGGGGCACTACTGGCTACACCTTC
CDR3aa: CASSLEGGTTGYTF
v_gene: TRBV7-9
j_gene: TRBJ1-2
d_gene: TRBD1
abundance: few

CDR3nt: TGTGCCAGCAGGGCAAGGTTCGGGGCCAAAAACATTCAGTACTTC
CDR3aa: CASRARFGAKNIQYF
v_gene: TRBV3-1
j_gene: TRBJ2-4
d_gene: NA
abundance: few

CDR3nt: TGCAGTGCTAGAGATGAGGGCGGGAGCGAGACCCAGTACTTC
CDR3aa: CSARDEGGSETQYF
v_gene: TRBV20-1
j_gene: TRBJ2-5
d_gene: TRBD2
abundance: NA

CDR3nt: TGCGCCAGCAGCCAAGCGGGTGGAGGCTACGAGCAGTACTTC
CDR3aa: CASSQAGGGYEQYF
v_gene: TRBV4-3
j_gene: TRBJ2-7
d_gene: NA
abundance: NA

CDR3nt: TGTGCCAGCAGCTTAGCCACAGGCTCTGGAAACACCATATATTTT
CDR3aa: CASSLATGSGNTIYF
v_gene: TRBV7-9
j_gene: TRBJ1-3
d_gene: NA
abundance: NA

CDR3nt: TGTGCCAGCAGGACGGGAGGGATGGCTTTCTTT
CDR3aa: CASRTGGMAFF
v_gene: TRBV25-1
j_gene: TRBJ1-1
d_gene: NA
abundance: few

CDR3nt: TGTGCCAGCAGACTAGACATATACAATGAGCAGTTCTTC
CDR3aa: CASRLDIYNEQFF
v_gene: TRBV6-2/TRBV6-3
j_gene: TRBJ2-1
d_gene: NA
abundance: few

CDR3nt: TGTGCCAGCAGCGCGGGACTAGTAGAAAGCTCCTACAATGAGCAGTTCTTC
CDR3aa: CASSAGLVESSYNEQFF
v_gene: TRBV7-8
j_gene: TRBJ2-1
d_gene: TRBD2
abundance: many